This TCR beta chain appears in the sequencing data of a study of cytomegalovirus exposure and HLA in healthy donors. V gave up 4 bases and J gave up 5 bases, with 11 bases separating them. CDR1 is SSHAT and CDR2 is FNYEAQ in the germline V gene (reference sequence). The CDR3 runs 13 residues. As to this clone: Its matching antigen is unknown.

TCRdb's table, derived via immunoSEQ multiplex PCR, lists solely in-frame clones and lacks some. The sample has more than 45,000 clones, roughly 91% seen once. General study findings and limits: Some TCR beta chains (164 of them) were listed as cytomegalovirus-associated. In the 130 or so validation repertoires, a later analysis found that first-cohort TCR clusters tended to co-occur. Many donors carried some public TCRs, although rarity characterized most TCR sequences.

From the roughly 110-subject validation cohort, which was separate from the roughly 620-subject first cohort, the donors were drawn. The sequence was obtained from a woman in her 30s in good health and CMV-seronegative. This chain connects TRBV7-7 to TRBJ2-5, with D perhaps matching TRBD2 (5 bases). The sample was PBMCs. CDR3 loop: CASSSTRGETQYF. The CDR3 DNA reads as TGTGCCAGCAGCTCGACGCGAGGGGAGACCCAGTACTTC.